This T cell receptor beta chain was sequenced for a study of identical twins. MiXCR was run by TCRdb on the 5' RACE reads, yielding one entry per CDR3 protein. Of over 600,000 distinct CDR3 sequences in the sample, around 20% are singletons; the top ten hold over 4%. This clonotype has just a few counts. This sample was also put to use in a study of T cells expressing NK-cell markers. That report adds: In a handful of donors, dominant clonotypes made up about 25-65% of CD3+CD56-NKG2C+ cells.

This receptor was identified in a woman aged 18-29 years in good health. The sequencing input was PBMCs.

CDR3 DNA sequence: TGTGCCAGCAGGAGGCCCGGGACAGGGCATAATTCACCCCTCCACTTT. This codes for CASRRPGTGHNSPLHF. The rearrangement uses TRBV12-3 or TRBV12-4 and TRBJ1-6, with 9 bases aligning to TRBD1. This CDR3 has 16 residues. Germline trimming cut 6 bases from V and 5 bases from J; bases unmatched to any gene: 8.